Presented here are 17 T cell receptor beta chains from one specimen sequenced in a study of T cell changes during pregnancy in multiple sclerosis (dated by TCRdb to between 2019 and 2020). Receptor libraries were prepared by the immunoSEQ multiplex PCR assay. Held by TCRdb, this immuneACCESS table contains in-frame sequences only and omits some clones. Under half of the omission traces to an unresolved V gene where checked; the cause of the rest is unknown. Across this sample there are roughly 110,000 clones, with roughly 92% seen only once. The ten largest clones represent about 1.5% of the sample. This material consisted of peripheral blood, taken in the third trimester of pregnancy. These receptor sequences come from a female donor with multiple sclerosis, enrolled in a pregnancy study.

This clone came up once. The genes are TRBV5-1 and TRBJ1-2; D gene ambiguous. This CDR3 region has 15 residues. CDR1 and CDR2 (germline): SGHRS, YFSETQ. Between the trimmed V and J ends, which lost 5 bases and 3 bases, there was a span of 17 bases. DNA for the CDR3: TGCGCCAGCAGAAAATGGGAGACGAAGGACTATGGCTACACCTTC. Residues: CASRKWETKDYGYTF.

The CDR3 DNA reads TGTGCCAGCAGCCAGAGGACAGGGGCTTTGAACACTGAAGCTTTCTTT. It is translated as CASSQRTGALNTEAFF. The chain is built from TRBV13 and TRBJ1-1; TRBD1 matches 9 bases. Germline CDR1 and CDR2: PRHDT and FYEKMQ (reference sequence). The J segment lost 0 bases and the V segment lost 5 bases, leaving 7 bases of the junction unmatched. The CDR3 runs to 16 residues. Drawing the rest from reference TRBV13 and TRBJ1-1, the complete variable domain is AAGVIQSPRHLIKEKRETATLKCYPIPRHDTVYWYQQGPGQDPQFLISFYEKMQSDKGSIPDRFSAQQFSDYHSELNMSSLELGDSALYFCASSQRTGALNTEAFFGQGTRLTVV.

This clone was found once. The rearrangement links TRBV7-2 to TRBJ2-3; 7 nucleotides agree with TRBD2. The V gene end was trimmed by 1 base and the J gene end by 2 bases; junction bases not matched to a gene: 3. The CDR3 extends over 15 amino acids. The germline CDR1 and CDR2 sequences are SGHTA and FQGNSA. This CDR3 is CASSLVGGTTDTQYF. In DNA, the CDR3 is TGTGCCAGCAGCTTAGTCGGGGGGACCACAGATACGCAGTATTTT.

The chain combines TRBV6-5 with TRBJ2-5; D possibly corresponds to TRBD1 (5 bases). CDR1 MNHEY and CDR2 SVGAGI come from the germline V gene. Deletions cut 2 bases from V and 5 bases from J, with 9 bases between. The CDR3 loop spans 13 amino acids. The chain's CDR3 is CASSYRGWETQYF. The CDR3 DNA is TGTGCCAGCAGTTACAGGGGATGGGAGACCCAGTACTTC.

The chain links TRBV4-2 to TRBJ2-1; D is possibly TRBD2 (5 bases). V shed 0 bases and J shed 2 bases, with 14 bases lying between them. CDR3 size: 17 residues. Germline V gene sequence: CDR1 LGHNA, CDR2 YNFKEQ. Here the CDR3 DNA reads TGTGCCAGCAGCCAAGATAGGCAGCGGAGCACCTACAATGAGCAGTTCTTC. Its translation is CASSQDRQRSTYNEQFF.

About this clone: Germline and junction disagree at one end, which may indicate a read error. The genes are TRBV5-6 and TRBJ1-2; tentative D call: TRBD1 (6 bases). This CDR3 contains 11 residues. Germline lookup yields CDR1 SGHDT and CDR2 YYEEEE. CDR3 loop: CASSFTGQSNF. The CDR3 DNA reads as TGTGCCAGCAGCTTTACAGGGCAGAGCAACTTC.

This chain links TRBV5-1 with TRBJ1-5; 7 bases are shared with TRBD1. Germline V gene sequence: CDR1 SGHRS, CDR2 YFSETQ. V dropped 2 bases and J dropped 4; count of bases not matched to a gene: 3. The CDR3 length is 14 residues. The CDR3 sequence: CASSLGQANQPQHF. CDR3 DNA sequence: TGCGCCAGCAGCTTAGGACAGGCGAATCAGCCCCAGCATTTT.

This chain uses TRBV19 with TRBJ2-1; D might be TRBD1 (6 bases). The V and J ends lost 3 bases and 0 bases respectively, with 9 bases between them. The germline V gene encodes CDR1 LNHDA and CDR2 SQIVND (reference sequence). CDR3 length: 15 amino acids. The chain's CDR3 is CASSIDRSSYNEQFF. As DNA, the CDR3 is TGTGCCAGTAGTATCGACAGGAGCTCCTACAATGAGCAGTTCTTC.

This clone has a single count. The chain carries TRBV4-1 and TRBJ2-3; 7 bases line up with TRBD2. Germline V gene lookup returns CDR1 MGHRA and CDR2 YSYEKL. The V segment lost 6 bases and the J segment 10 bases; nucleotides outside the gene matches: 13. The CDR3 spans 14 residues. DNA of the CDR3: TGCGCCAGCAGGGGGGGATCCTCAGCGGGGTCGCAGTATTTT. Residues: CASRGGSSAGSQYF.

The V and J genes are TRBV10-3 and TRBJ2-2, with 15 bases lining up with TRBD2. Germline CDR1 reads ENHRY; CDR2 reads SYGVKD. The CDR3 totals 17 residues. Trimming at V came to 6 bases and at J to 5 bases, leaving 7 bases not matched to a gene. The CDR3 loop is CAISWTSGGAGTGELFF. CDR3 sequence (DNA): TGTGCCATCAGCTGGACTAGCGGGGGGGCTGGGACCGGGGAGCTGTTTTTT.

The chain is built from TRBV7-2 and TRBJ2-7, with D maybe TRBD2 (6 bases). V lost 5 bases, J lost 3 bases, and 14 bases lay in between. CDR3 length: 14 amino acids. The germline V gene encodes CDR1 SGHTA and CDR2 FQGNSA. The CDR3 DNA follows: TGTGCCAGCAGCGGCTCTCGACTAGTCTACGAGCAGTACTTC. Translated: CASSGSRLVYEQYF.

A single count supports this clone. J is TRBJ2-3 and V is TRBV6-1; possible D gene TRBD2, 5 bases. The ends were cut back, 5 bases at V and 6 bases at J, with 9 bases in the middle. CDR1 is MNHNS, CDR2 SASEGT, per germline. The CDR3 consists of 12 residues. CDR3 nucleotides: TGTGCCAGCAGTTCCAGCGGTGATACGCAGTATTTT. Translating gives CASSSSGDTQYF.

The chain recombines TRBV6-4 with TRBJ2-1; 9 bases are shared with TRBD2. The ends lost 6 bases at V and 0 bases at J; junction bases unmatched: 3. Germline assignment: CDR1 MRHNA and CDR2 SNTAGT. CDR3 length: 15 amino acids. Written as DNA, the CDR3 is TGTGCCAGCAGCCCGACTAGCGGCTCCTACAATGAGCAGTTCTTC. The encoded protein is CASSPTSGSYNEQFF.

As regards this clone: The same CDR3 is also encoded by other DNA sequences in this sample. The V and J genes are TRBV19 and TRBJ2-7; no definite D call. Germline V gene sequence: CDR1 LNHDA, CDR2 SQIVND (reference sequence). CDR3 size: 14 residues. V lost 2 bases and J lost 0, with 8 bases in between. The CDR3 DNA is TGTGCCAGTAGTATAAGTGGGCGCTCCTACGAGCAGTACTTC. This encodes CASSISGRSYEQYF.

The chain is built from TRBV19 and TRBJ2-1; D is perhaps TRBD1 (6 bases). The germline V gene encodes CDR1 LNHDA and CDR2 SQIVND (reference sequence). Deletions cut 7 bases from V and 6 bases from J, with 10 bases between. The CDR3 is 12 amino acids. The chain's CDR3 is CASKDRINEQFF. The CDR3 DNA sequence: TGTGCCAGTAAAGACAGGATCAATGAGCAGTTCTTC.

V is TRBV5-4 and J is TRBJ1-3; D is unresolved. CDR1 and CDR2 from the germline V gene are SGHNT and YYREEE (reference sequence). This CDR3 is built from 14 residues. V was shortened by 5 bases and J by 0 bases, with 9 bases between the two germline ends. DNA for the CDR3: TGTGCCAGCAGGAGGGAACCCTCTGGAAACACCATATATTTT. Amino acid sequence: CASRREPSGNTIYF.

The genes are TRBV19 and TRBJ1-3; perhaps TRBD1 as D (5 bases). The V and J ends lost 3 bases and 4 bases respectively, with 16 bases between them. The CDR3 loop spans 16 amino acids. Germline CDR1 and CDR2: LNHDA and SQIVND (reference sequence). The CDR3 loop is CASSMIGGSKGNTIYF. The CDR3 DNA is TGTGCCAGTAGTATGATCGGGGGGAGCAAAGGAAACACCATATATTTT.